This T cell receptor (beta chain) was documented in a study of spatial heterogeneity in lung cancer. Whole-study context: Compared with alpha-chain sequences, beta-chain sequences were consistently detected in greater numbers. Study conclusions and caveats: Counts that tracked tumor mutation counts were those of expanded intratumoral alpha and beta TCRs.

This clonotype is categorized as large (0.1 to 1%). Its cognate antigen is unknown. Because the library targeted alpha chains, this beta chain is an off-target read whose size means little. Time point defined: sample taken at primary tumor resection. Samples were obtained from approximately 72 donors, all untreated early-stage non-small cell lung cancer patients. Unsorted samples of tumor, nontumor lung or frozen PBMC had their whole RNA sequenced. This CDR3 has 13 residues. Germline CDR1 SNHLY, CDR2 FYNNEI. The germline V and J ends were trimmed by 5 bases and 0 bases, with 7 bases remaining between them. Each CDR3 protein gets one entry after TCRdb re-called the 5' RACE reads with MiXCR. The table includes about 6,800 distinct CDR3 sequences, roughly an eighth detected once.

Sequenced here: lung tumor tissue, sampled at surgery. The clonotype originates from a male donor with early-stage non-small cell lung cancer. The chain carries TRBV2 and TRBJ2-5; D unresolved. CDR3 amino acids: CASSQSNQETQYF. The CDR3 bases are TGTGCCAGCAGTCAAAGCAACCAAGAGACCCAGTACTTC. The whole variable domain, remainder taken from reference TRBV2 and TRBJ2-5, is EPEVTQTPSHQVTQMGQEVILRCVPISNHLYFYWYRQILGQKVEFLVSFYNNEISEKSEIFDDQFSVERPDGSNFTLKIRSTKLEDSAMYFCASSQSNQETQYFGPGTRLLVL.